Presented here are 20 T cell receptor beta chains from one specimen sequenced in a study of vaccination effects on CD4 cells after COVID-19. For these TCRs, the target antigens are not known. ViraFEST expansion of antigen-specific CD4+ T cells with viral peptide pools preceded sequencing. Scientists isolated CD4+ T cells after an approximately 10-day culture period ended. The vaccine given was either BNT162b2 or mRNA-1273, in two doses. Profiled with immunoSEQ multiplex PCR; TCRdb holds only in-frame clones, not every one. Of about 66,000 clones in the sample, roughly 80% are singletons; the top ten hold around 0.9%. Sequenced material: CD4+ T cells from PBMCs cultured with HCoV-OC43 spike peptides, taken after COVID-19 vaccination. The subset is: HCoV-OC43 spike overlapping peptide pool stimulation. These receptors originate from a human donor who received a COVID-19 vaccine.

The chain combines TRBV25-1 with TRBJ1-1; no clear D. This CDR3 contains 13 residues. The germline V and J ends were trimmed by 7 bases and 1 base, with 10 bases remaining between them. Looked up from germline, CDR1 is MGHDK and CDR2 is SYGVNS. The CDR3 region is CASIGWGNTEAFF. In DNA, the CDR3 is TGTGCCAGCATCGGGTGGGGGAACACTGAAGCTTTCTTT.

This chain links TRBV28 with TRBJ1-4, with D unresolved. Deletions cut 5 bases from V and 7 bases from J, with 11 bases between. The germline V gene has CDR1 MDHEN and CDR2 SYDVKM. The CDR3 extends over 13 amino acids. CDR3 sequence: CASSGEWGEKLFF. The CDR3 DNA is TGTGCCAGCAGTGGGGAGTGGGGTGAAAAACTGTTTTTT.

The chain employs TRBV10-3 and TRBJ1-1, with D unresolved. Trimming took 5 bases from V and 1 from J, leaving 11 bases between them. The CDR3 runs to 14 residues. Per germline, CDR1 ENHRY and CDR2 SYGVKD. The CDR3 protein is CAISTSGKNTEAFF. The CDR3 DNA reads as TGTGCCATCAGTACCAGTGGTAAGAACACTGAAGCTTTCTTT.

This sequence joins TRBV3-1 (or the pseudogene TRBV3-2) and TRBJ1-2; D uncertain. V lost 0 bases and J 5 bases, leaving 13 bases between the germline ends. In germline, CDR1 is LGHDT, CDR2 YNNKEL (reference sequence). The CDR3 length is 15 residues. The CDR3 reads CASSQDRGSGYGYTF. The CDR3 nucleotides read TGTGCCAGCAGCCAAGATCGAGGCAGTGGGTATGGCTACACCTTC.

The CDR3 sequence: CASSQTDNTGELFF. DNA of the CDR3: TGTGCCAGCAGCCAGACAGATAACACCGGGGAGCTGTTTTTT. The chain carries TRBV7-3 and TRBJ2-2; D is possibly TRBD1 (5 bases). CDR1 and CDR2 from the germline V gene are SGHTA and FQGTGA. CDR3 length: 14 amino acids. Trimming removed 5 bases at V and 2 bases at J, with 9 bases between.

This chain joins TRBV7-2 and TRBJ2-3; 14 bases map to TRBD2. The V gene's germline CDR1 is SGHTA and CDR2 FQGNSA. This CDR3 contains 15 residues. V was clipped by 4 bases and J by 10 bases; unmatched bases: 7. CDR3 sequence (DNA): TGTGCCAGCAGCTCACCGGGGACTAGCGGGGGCGCGCAGTATTTT. This gives the protein CASSSPGTSGGAQYF. The full variable domain, in which reference TRBV7-2 and TRBJ2-3 provide the parts outside the CDR3, is GAGVSQSPSNKVTEKGKDVELRCDPISGHTALYWYRQSLGQGLEFLIYFQGNSAPDKSGLPSDRFSAERTGGSVSTLTIQRTQQEDSAVYLCASSSPGTSGGAQYFGPGTRLTVL.

The gene calls are TRBV7-7 and TRBJ2-5, with a weak D call TRBD1 (6 bases). Trimming shortened V by 6 bases and J by 4 bases, and 15 bases separated the two germline ends. This CDR3 spans 14 amino acids. Germline CDR1 SSHAT, CDR2 FNYEAQ (reference sequence). The CDR3 is CASSQTGLGETQYF. Written as DNA, the CDR3 is TGTGCCAGCAGTCAGACAGGTCTCGGAGAGACCCAGTACTTC.

The chain employs TRBV7-2 and TRBJ1-2; no clear D. Trimming cost V 5 bases and J 5 bases, with 18 bases left between them. CDR1 and CDR2 (germline): SGHTA, FQGNSA. The CDR3 runs 15 residues. The CDR3 protein is CASSPRTGLGYGYTF. The CDR3 DNA sequence: TGTGCCAGCAGCCCCAGGACCGGTTTGGGGTATGGCTACACCTTC.

The rearrangement uses TRBV30 and TRBJ2-1, with TRBD2 identical over 12 bases. The V gene's germline CDR1 is GTSNPN and CDR2 SVGIG (reference sequence). The CDR3 extends over 23 amino acids. Unmatched junction bases numbered 29, after V lost 4 bases and J lost 4 bases. CDR3 DNA: TGTGCCTGGAACAGTCGTCGGACAGGGGGTGTCAGAGGACTAGCGGGGAAGTACAATGAGCAGTTCTTC. This codes for CAWNSRRTGGVRGLAGKYNEQFF.

The chain carries TRBV24-1 and TRBJ1-1, with D unresolved. This CDR3 is built from 13 residues. The ends were cut back, 3 bases at V and 8 bases at J, with 12 bases in the middle. Germline V gene lookup returns CDR1 KGHDR and CDR2 SFDVKD. CDR3 in amino acids: CATSDAGSGEAFF. The DNA of the CDR3 is TGTGCCACCAGTGATGCTGGGTCTGGGGAAGCTTTCTTT.

This clone was picked up one time. The chain links TRBV24-1 to TRBJ2-3, with D possibly being TRBD1 or TRBD2 (5 bases each). V was cut by 4 bases and J by 1 base, with 14 bases left in between. The germline V gene encodes CDR1 KGHDR and CDR2 SFDVKD. CDR3 length equals 16 residues. CDR3: CATSDPDGARTDTQYF. CDR3 in DNA: TGTGCCACCAGTGACCCGGACGGGGCCCGCACAGATACGCAGTATTTT.

The CDR3, as DNA: TGTGCCACCAGTGATAAGCGGCCAGTCGGTGAGCAGTTCTTC. Residues: CATSDKRPVGEQFF. The J gene is TRBJ2-1, the V gene TRBV24-1, with D maybe TRBD2 (5 bases). Germline V gene data show CDR1 as KGHDR and CDR2 as SFDVKD. V was shortened by 3 bases and J by 9 bases, with 14 bases between the two germline ends. CDR3 length: 14 residues.

The CDR3 DNA reads as TGTGCCAGCAGTTCCCATTATGGCTACACCTTC. Translation gives CASSSHYGYTF. This chain links TRBV28 with TRBJ1-2; D unresolved. Germline assignment: CDR1 MDHEN and CDR2 SYDVKM. Between the trimmed V and J ends, which lost 4 bases and 5 bases, there was a span of 5 bases. CDR3 length equals 11 residues.

The chain uses TRBV18 and TRBJ2-1; 7 nucleotides match TRBD1. Germline lookup yields CDR1 KGHSH and CDR2 LQKENI. The CDR3 sequence is 15 residues long. The junction had 10 bases not matched to a gene; V was cut back by 6 bases and J by 5 bases. CDR3: CASSPYRDRDNEQFF. The CDR3 nucleotides read TGTGCCAGCTCGCCCTACCGGGACAGAGACAATGAGCAGTTCTTC.

The chain employs TRBV9 and TRBJ1-2; TRBD1 is a possible D gene (5 bases). Germline V lookup: CDR1 SGDLS, CDR2 YYNGEE. The CDR3 spans 14 residues. With 0 bases removed from V and 8 bases from J, the gap between germline ends came to 14 bases. CDR3 residues: CASSVDTGLRGYTF. CDR3 nucleotides: TGTGCCAGCAGCGTAGACACGGGGCTTCGGGGCTACACCTTC.

This clone has more than one count but fewer than ten. The CDR3 here is CASSLEGSGNSPLHF. The CDR3 DNA sequence: TGCGCCAGCAGCTTGGAGGGGTCGGGTAATTCACCCCTCCACTTT. This chain connects TRBV5-1 to TRBJ1-6, with a weak D call TRBD1 (5 bases). V was shortened by 0 bases and J by 6 bases, with 10 bases between the two germline ends. Germline-derived CDR1 and CDR2 are SGHRS and YFSETQ. CDR3 length: 15 amino acids. Together with reference TRBV5-1 and TRBJ1-6, the CDR3 gives the full variable domain: KAGVTQTPRYLIKTRGQQVTLSCSPISGHRSVSWYQQTPGQGLQFLFEYFSETQRNKGNFPGRFSGRQFSNSRSEMNVSTLELGDSALYLCASSLEGSGNSPLHFGNGTRLTVT.

The rearrangement links TRBV5-6 to TRBJ2-1, with 11 nucleotides matching TRBD2. V shed 0 bases, J shed 3 bases, and the junction held 5 bases outside the gene matches. Germline V CDR1 and CDR2: SGHDT, YYEEEE. The CDR3 covers 17 residues. CDR3 amino acids: CASSLAGTSGLYNEQFF. The CDR3, as DNA: TGTGCCAGCAGCTTGGCCGGGACTAGCGGCCTCTACAATGAGCAGTTCTTC.

The chain has TRBV7-8 and TRBJ1-5; TRBD1 aligns across 11 bases. This CDR3 has 15 amino acids. CDR1 and CDR2 from the germline V gene are SGHVS and FQNEAQ. V gave up 4 bases and J gave up 6 bases; unmatched junction bases: 5. The CDR3 nucleotides read TGTGCCAGCAGCTACGGACAGGGGGCGGGTCAGCCCCAGCATTTT. Translation gives CASSYGQGAGQPQHF.

V is TRBV6-5 and J is TRBJ1-2; 8 nucleotides match TRBD1. Losses at the gene ends were 7 bases for V and 0 bases for J; bases not matched to a gene: 7. In germline, CDR1 is MNHEY, CDR2 SVGAGI. The CDR3 is made up of 15 amino acids. CDR3 in amino acids: CASNAGTGPNYGYTF. CDR3 DNA sequence: TGTGCCAGCAACGCCGGGACAGGACCTAACTATGGCTACACCTTC.

The chain links TRBV6-6 to TRBJ1-5; 8 bases line up with TRBD1. With V trimmed by 2 bases and J by 5 bases, 5 bases remained unmatched. Germline loops: CDR1 MNHNY, CDR2 SVGAGI (reference sequence). This CDR3 is built from 15 residues. The CDR3 nucleotides read TGTGCCAGCAGTTACGGGGCACAGGGGGATCAGCCCCAGCATTTT. The encoded protein is CASSYGAQGDQPQHF.